Listed here are 4 T cell receptor beta chains from one sample, sequenced in a study of radiotherapy plus CTLA-4 blockade in lung cancer. TCRdb's copy holds only in-frame clones and misses some; the assay was immunoSEQ multiplex PCR. This table holds roughly 59,000 clones, approximately 65% found once. Sample: peripheral blood, taken from a patient treated with radiotherapy plus ipilimumab. The receptors were sampled from a human donor with non-small cell lung cancer whose response to radiotherapy plus ipilimumab could not be evaluated.

This clone was seen only a few times. V is TRBV9 and J is TRBJ2-2, with 9 bases that match TRBD2. V shed 4 bases and J 7 bases; nucleotides not matched to a gene: 11. The germline V gene encodes CDR1 SGDLS and CDR2 YYNGEE. CDR3 length: 16 amino acids. The CDR3 loop is CASSPMAGGRVGELFF. CDR3 coding DNA: TGTGCCAGCAGCCCGATGGCGGGAGGGAGGGTCGGGGAGCTGTTTTTT.

The table lists this clone with a count of one. V gene TRBV4-1 combines with J gene TRBJ2-1; TRBD1 is a possible D gene (6 bases). CDR3 size: 13 residues. Deletions cut 5 bases from V and 6 bases from J, with 11 bases between. Germline CDR1 is MGHRA and CDR2 is YSYEKL. The CDR3 is CASSVRGGNEQFF. Here the CDR3 DNA reads TGCGCCAGCAGCGTCAGGGGCGGCAATGAGCAGTTCTTC.

The V call is TRBV2, the J call TRBJ2-3, with 7 bases matching TRBD1. The CDR3 covers 13 residues. The trim removed 7 bases at V and 3 bases at J, leaving 4 bases unmatched. Germline CDR1 reads SNHLY; CDR2 reads FYNNEI. The CDR3 nucleotides read TGTGCCAGCAAAGACAGGGTGACAGATACGCAGTATTTT. Protein: CASKDRVTDTQYF. Using reference TRBV2 and TRBJ2-3 for the parts outside the CDR3, the full variable domain is EPEVTQTPSHQVTQMGQEVILRCVPISNHLYFYWYRQILGQKVEFLVSFYNNEISEKSEIFDDQFSVERPDGSNFTLKIRSTKLEDSAMYFCASKDRVTDTQYFGPGTRLTVL.

Only a few counts were recorded for this clone. The chain combines TRBV10-1 with TRBJ2-7; TRBD2 agrees at 7 bases. V shed 2 bases and J 2 bases; nucleotides not matched to a gene: 6. Germline CDR1 and CDR2: WNHNN and SYGVQD (reference sequence). This CDR3 spans 15 amino acids. CDR3 nucleotides: TGCGCCAGCAGTGAGGGTCTAGCGGTGGCCTACGAGCAGTACTTC. Protein product: CASSEGLAVAYEQYF.